Below, 18 T cell receptor beta chains from the same sample are listed, as sequenced in a study of blood T cell repertoires in COVID-19. This table comes from immunoSEQ multiplex PCR, and its TCRdb copy is limited to in-frame clones, with some not included. Here the sample spans about 66,000 clones, 86% being singletons. Sequencing input: peripheral blood. Receptors were obtained from a man aged 50-60 years with active COVID-19.

The rearrangement joins TRBV6-5 to TRBJ2-1; 8 bases agree with TRBD1. V shed 6 bases and J 8 bases; nucleotides not matched to a gene: 6. Germline V gives CDR1 MNHEY, CDR2 SVGAGI. CDR3 length: 13 amino acids. The CDR3 nucleotides are TGTGCCAGCAGGAAGGCAGGGGGCTATGAGCAGTTCTTC. Its translation: CASRKAGGYEQFF.

A word on this clone: One junction end disagrees with the germline gene, perhaps due to a read error. V is TRBV3-1 (or the pseudogene TRBV3-2) and J is TRBJ1-1; TRBD1 matches 7 bases. This CDR3 has 12 residues. CDR1 is LGHDT and CDR2 is YNNKEL in the germline V gene (reference sequence). The CDR3 sequence: CASSQAGGETFF. The DNA of the CDR3 is TGTGCCAGCAGCCAGGCAGGGGGTGAAACTTTCTTT.

The rearrangement uses TRBV28 and TRBJ2-3; a weak D match, TRBD2 (6 bases). CDR1 MDHEN and CDR2 SYDVKM come from the germline V gene. The V and J ends lost 6 bases and 2 bases respectively, with 15 bases between them. The CDR3 spans 15 residues. CDR3 nucleotide sequence: TGTGCCAGCAGCCCCCAGGTAGCGGTCACAGATACGCAGTATTTT. Translation: CASSPQVAVTDTQYF. Looking up the rest from reference TRBV28 and TRBJ2-3 gives the full variable domain: DVKVTQSSRYLVKRTGEKVFLECVQDMDHENMFWYRQDPGLGLRLIYFSYDVKMKEKGDIPEGYSVSREKKERFSLILESASTNQTSMYLCASSPQVAVTDTQYFGPGTRLTVL.

The rearrangement uses TRBV11-3 and TRBJ1-1; TRBD1 matches at 11 bases. Germline CDR1 reads SGHNT; CDR2 reads YENEEA. CDR3 length equals 15 residues. Trimming took 5 bases from V and 2 from J; bases not matched to a gene: 4. The CDR3 is CASSKGQGANTEAFF. DNA for the CDR3: TGTGCCAGCAGCAAAGGACAGGGGGCAAACACTGAAGCTTTCTTT.

This sequence joins TRBV11-2 and TRBJ2-5; D might be TRBD2 (6 bases). The V gene's germline CDR1 is SGHAT and CDR2 FQNNGV. The CDR3 contains 13 residues. The V end was cut by 6 bases, the J end by 13 bases, with 21 bases between. CDR3 sequence reads: CASSSGLFSQRYF. As DNA, the CDR3 is TGTGCCAGCAGTTCAGGACTATTCTCCCAGAGGTACTTC.

The gene calls are TRBV2 and TRBJ2-1; a weak D match, TRBD1 (6 bases). Germline CDR1 SNHLY, CDR2 FYNNEI. The ends were cut back, 7 bases at V and 7 bases at J, with 11 bases in the middle. The CDR3 is made up of 12 amino acids. The CDR3 loop is CASMPRGNEQFF. In DNA, the CDR3 is TGTGCCAGCATGCCTAGGGGGAATGAGCAGTTCTTC.

The chain couples TRBV11-2 to TRBJ1-2, with a possible D match to TRBD1 (6 bases). This CDR3 has 14 residues. CDR1 and CDR2 from the germline V gene are SGHAT and FQNNGV. V dropped 6 bases and J dropped 5 bases, with 16 bases sitting between them. The CDR3 region has the DNA TGTGCCAGCAGGATAGGGGGGGGAAATTATGGCTACACCTTC. Translation: CASRIGGGNYGYTF. The full variable domain, its missing parts supplied by reference TRBV11-2 and TRBJ1-2, is EAGVAQSPRYKIIEKRQSVAFWCNPISGHATLYWYQQILGQGPKLLIQFQNNGVVDDSQLPKDRFSAERLKGVDSTLKIQPAKLEDSAVYLCASRIGGGNYGYTFGSGTRLTVV.

The chain uses TRBV6-5 and TRBJ1-2; D is unresolved. The germline V gene encodes CDR1 MNHEY and CDR2 SVGAGI. CDR3 length: 13 residues. Trimming removed 6 bases at V and 4 bases at J, with 12 bases between. The CDR3 loop is CASRNPTVYGYTF. As DNA, the CDR3 is TGTGCCAGCAGGAATCCAACAGTCTATGGCTACACCTTC.

In DNA form, the CDR3 reads TGTGCCAGCAGCAGCTCGGACAGGGGAACCTACGAGCAGTACTTC. It translates to CASSSSDRGTYEQYF. The V gene is TRBV11-1, the J gene TRBJ2-7; 9 bases match TRBD1. V shed 5 bases, J shed 2 bases, and the junction held 7 bases outside the gene matches. The length of the CDR3 is 15 residues. CDR1 and CDR2 (germline): SGHAT, FQDESV (reference sequence).

The V and J genes are TRBV21-1 and TRBJ1-1; the table's TRBD1 call for D was not verified on the DNA. TRBV21-1 is described as a pseudogene. The CDR3 totals 15 residues. The CDR3 region has the DNA TGTGCCAGCAGCAAAGGGACAGGGGGCATTACTGAAGCTTTCTTT. Translating it yields CASSKGTGGITEAFF.

The genes are TRBV27 and TRBJ1-1; 9 bases map to TRBD1. There are 15 residues in the CDR3. CDR1 MNHEY and CDR2 SMNVEV come from the germline V gene (reference sequence). With 5 bases clipped from V and 1 base from J, the junction kept 5 bases outside the gene matches. This chain's CDR3 is CASSRGQGRNTEAFF. DNA for the CDR3: TGTGCCAGCAGTCGGGGACAGGGAAGGAACACTGAAGCTTTCTTT.

The genes are TRBV7-2 and TRBJ1-5; D remains ambiguous. CDR3 length equals 13 residues. V lost 1 base and J lost 4, with 5 bases in between. CDR1 is SGHTA, CDR2 FQGNSA, per germline. This chain's CDR3 is CASSLGPNQPQHF. CDR3 coding DNA: TGTGCCAGCAGCTTAGGGCCTAATCAGCCCCAGCATTTT.

The V call is TRBV15, the J call TRBJ1-4, with a weak D call TRBD1 (6 bases). The CDR3 has 15 amino acids. Germline CDR1 reads LNHNV; CDR2 reads YYDKDF (reference sequence). Trimming removed 0 bases at V and 3 bases at J, with 8 bases between. DNA for the CDR3: TGTGCCACCAGCAGAGACAGGGGCCCTAATGAAAAACTGTTTTTT. Its translation: CATSRDRGPNEKLFF. Using reference TRBV15 and TRBJ1-4 for the parts outside the CDR3, the full variable domain is DAMVIQNPRYQVTQFGKPVTLSCSQTLNHNVMYWYQQKSSQAPKLLFHYYDKDFNNEADTPDNFQSRRPNTSFCFLDIRSPGLGDTAMYLCATSRDRGPNEKLFFGSGTQLSVL.

The V and J genes are TRBV2 and TRBJ1-2; 11 nucleotides match TRBD1. The trim removed 6 bases at V and 3 bases at J, leaving 3 bases unmatched. This CDR3 has 14 residues. CDR1 and CDR2 from the germline V gene are SNHLY and FYNNEI. CDR3: CASRPGQGDYGYTF. The CDR3, as DNA: TGTGCCAGCAGACCGGGACAGGGGGACTATGGCTACACCTTC.

The V gene is TRBV5-1, the J gene TRBJ2-2, with 9 bases that match TRBD1. Germline V gives CDR1 SGHRS, CDR2 YFSETQ. This CDR3 spans 16 amino acids. J lost 3 bases, V lost 4 bases, and 7 bases had no gene match. The CDR3 bases are TGCGCCAGCAGCCCGGACAGGGGTTGGGACACCGGGGAGCTGTTTTTT. It is translated as CASSPDRGWDTGELFF.

The chain combines TRBV9 with TRBJ1-3; D remains unclear. Deletions cut 3 bases from V and 2 bases from J, with 15 bases between. CDR1 is SGDLS, CDR2 YYNGEE, per germline. The CDR3 is made up of 16 amino acids. As DNA, the CDR3 is TGTGCCAGCAGCGCCGCCTCCCCCGGTGCTGGAAACACCATATATTTT. Its translation is CASSAASPGAGNTIYF.

The CDR3 DNA follows: TGCGCCAGCAGTGCACATTACACCGGGGAGCTGTTTTTT. This encodes CASSAHYTGELFF. The chain employs TRBV10-1 and TRBJ2-2; D gene ambiguous. The CDR3 loop spans 13 amino acids. Germline V lookup: CDR1 WNHNN, CDR2 SYGVQD (reference sequence). The V end lost 4 bases, the J end lost 3 bases, and 6 bases lay between the germline ends.

V usage is TRBV6-6 and J usage is TRBJ2-7, with 7 bases aligning to TRBD2. CDR1 and CDR2 from the germline V gene are MNHNY and SVGAGI (reference sequence). The length of the CDR3 is 13 residues. V lost 2 bases to trimming and J lost 7 bases; unmatched junction nucleotides: 5. The CDR3 sequence is CASSYVGGREQYF. The CDR3 DNA reads TGTGCCAGCAGTTACGTCGGGGGGAGGGAGCAGTACTTC.